One TCR beta chain is described in this entry. This record belongs to a study of shared clonotypes between healthy human individuals. Every immunoSEQ plate was one replicate of a subset's evenly spread DNA. Sequencing used immunoSEQ multiplex PCR; TCRdb keeps in-frame clones, though not all of them. The sample comprises more than 1.2 million clones, just under 99% of which are singletons, and under 0.45% rests with the top ten. The source of this sequence is a man under 40 in good health. Sequenced: naive CD4+ T cells sorted from blood. Described subset: CD45RA+ positively selected.

The CDR3 region is CASSEPWDATNTGELFF. CDR3 coding DNA: TGTGCCAGCAGTGAACCGTGGGACGCGACTAACACCGGGGAGCTGTTTTTT. This rearrangement joins TRBV6-1 to TRBJ2-2; D tentatively fits TRBD1 or TRBD2 (5 bases each). Trimming shortened V by 2 bases and J by 2 bases, and 15 bases separated the two germline ends. CDR1 MNHNS and CDR2 SASEGT come from the germline V gene. The CDR3 has 17 amino acids.